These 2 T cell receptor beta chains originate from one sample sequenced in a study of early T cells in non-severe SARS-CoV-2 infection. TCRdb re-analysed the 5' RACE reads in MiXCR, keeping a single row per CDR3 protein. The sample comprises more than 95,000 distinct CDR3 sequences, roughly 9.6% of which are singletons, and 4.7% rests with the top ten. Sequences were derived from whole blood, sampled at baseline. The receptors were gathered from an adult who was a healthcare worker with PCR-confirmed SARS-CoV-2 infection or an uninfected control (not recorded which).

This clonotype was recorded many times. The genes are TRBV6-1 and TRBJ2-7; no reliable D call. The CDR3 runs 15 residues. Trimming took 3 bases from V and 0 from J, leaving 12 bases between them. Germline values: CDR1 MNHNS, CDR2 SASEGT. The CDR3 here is CASSDMGISSYEQYF. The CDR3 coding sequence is TGTGCCAGCAGTGATATGGGCATAAGCTCCTACGAGCAGTACTTC.

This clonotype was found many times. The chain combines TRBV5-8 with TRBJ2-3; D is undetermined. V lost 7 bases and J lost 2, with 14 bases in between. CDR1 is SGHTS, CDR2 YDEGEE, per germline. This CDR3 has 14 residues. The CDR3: CASPADIPTDTQYF. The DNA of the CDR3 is TGTGCCAGCCCCGCGGATATTCCCACAGATACGCAGTATTTT.